These 7 T cell receptor beta chains share one sample of origin, sequenced in a study of T cell responses to AZD1222 COVID-19 vaccine. Assay: immunoSEQ multiplex PCR; the TCRdb copy retains only in-frame clones and omits some. Of about 83,000 clones listed, 88% are singletons. Specimen: peripheral blood, collected on day 0 of MenACWY control vaccination. Receptors were obtained from an adult in good health.

This sequence joins TRBV7-2 and TRBJ2-7; 9 bases agree with TRBD1. V shed 5 bases and J 3 bases; nucleotides not matched to a gene: 11. CDR3 length equals 16 residues. From germline, CDR1 is SGHTA and CDR2 FQGNSA. The CDR3 reads CASSHPPGTGIYEQYF. The CDR3 coding sequence is TGTGCCAGCAGCCATCCACCCGGGACAGGGATCTACGAGCAGTACTTC.

The chain carries TRBV9 and TRBJ2-3; 13 bases align to TRBD2. CDR3 length: 14 amino acids. Per germline, CDR1 SGDLS and CDR2 YYNGEE. With V trimmed by 7 bases and J by 5 bases, 4 bases remained unmatched. The CDR3 DNA follows: TGTGCCAGCGGAGGACTAGCGGGAGAAGATACGCAGTATTTT. Translating it yields CASGGLAGEDTQYF.

The chain carries TRBV5-8 and TRBJ2-7, with TRBD1 as a possible D gene (6 bases). Trimming took 2 bases from V and 3 from J, leaving 15 bases between them. Germline CDR1 reads SGHTS; CDR2 reads YDEGEE. The CDR3 has 15 residues. The CDR3 loop reads CASSFFGDTYYEQYF. CDR3 sequence (DNA): TGTGCCAGCAGCTTTTTTGGGGACACCTACTACGAGCAGTACTTC.

This sequence joins TRBV28 and TRBJ1-1, with TRBD1 identical over 7 bases. CDR3 length: 13 residues. V was clipped by 5 bases and J by 4 bases; unmatched bases: 4. Per germline, CDR1 MDHEN and CDR2 SYDVKM. The CDR3 loop reads CASSPQGPTEAFF. DNA of the CDR3: TGTGCCAGCAGTCCACAGGGGCCCACTGAAGCTTTCTTT.

V usage is TRBV12-3 or TRBV12-4 and J usage is TRBJ2-5; D remains ambiguous. The CDR3 is made up of 11 amino acids. V lost 6 bases, J lost 4 bases, and 6 bases lay in between. The CDR3 DNA is TGTGCCAGCAGACGTACAGAGACCCAGTACTTC. Translating it yields CASRRTETQYF.

The CDR3 DNA sequence: TGTGCCAGCAGCTTGACGGAAAGCCTTCACTACGAGCAGTACTTC. Translation gives CASSLTESLHYEQYF. J is TRBJ2-7 and V is TRBV7-8, with D uncertain. Trimming cost V 3 bases and J 3 bases, with 15 bases left between them. Germline V gene sequence: CDR1 SGHVS, CDR2 FQNEAQ. The CDR3 covers 15 residues.

The chain uses TRBV25-1 and TRBJ2-1; TRBD1 matches at 8 bases. J lost 3 bases, V lost 0 bases, and 1 base had no gene match. The CDR3 covers 15 residues. In germline, CDR1 is MGHDK, CDR2 SYGVNS. Written as DNA, the CDR3 is TGTGCCAGCAGTGAATATGGACAGGGCTACAATGAGCAGTTCTTC. Translation: CASSEYGQGYNEQFF.